Listed here are 23 T cell receptor beta chains from one sample, sequenced in a study of CD4 and CD8 cells across lung adenocarcinoma regions (dated by TCRdb to the late 2010s). Library generation was performed with PCR. Sequencer: HiSeq X Ten. TCRdb took the public reads, trimmed them with fastp at Q25, ran MiXCR for clone calling and kept in-frame beta chains. Each entry is one CDR3 protein sequence, shown with its most common DNA and genes. This sample holds around 20,000 distinct CDR3 sequences; about 50% were observed only once. The top ten hold less than 40% of the sample. The specimen sequenced was CD8+ T cells from the margin of a lung tumor. This specimen's cell subset or site label, interpreted: tumor margin region. Every receptor here comes from a male donor with lung adenocarcinoma. The CD4 and CD8 labels of this study may be unreliable.

In the case of this clonotype: One end of the junction varies from germline; a read error may be responsible. CDR3 loop: CASSLETNSGELFF. CDR3 nucleotide sequence: TGTGCTAGCAGCTTAGAGACTAATTCCGGGGAGCTGTTTTTT. J is TRBJ2-2 and V is TRBV7-7; D is perhaps TRBD2 (5 bases). CDR1 is SSHAT, CDR2 FNYEAQ, per germline (reference sequence). The CDR3 runs 14 residues.

Notes on this clonotype: A much larger clone lies one base from this, so it may be a read error. The chain combines TRBV6-5 with TRBJ2-4; TRBD2 aligns across 8 bases. Germline V gives CDR1 MNHEY, CDR2 SVGAGI. Trimming took 4 bases from V and 13 from J; bases not matched to a gene: 12. The CDR3 consists of 14 residues. CDR3: CASSSSGSSNEQYF. The CDR3 nucleotides are TGTGCCAGCAGTTCTAGCGGGTCTAGTAATGAGCAGTACTTC.

Concerning this clonotype: Its ends do not fully match the called genes, so a read error is possible. The chain joins TRBV6-1 to TRBJ2-3; D may correspond to TRBD1 or TRBD2 (6 bases each). The assigned J gene may be wrong: the sequence end matches TRBJ2-4 better. The CDR3 spans 14 residues. Germline V gene data show CDR1 as MNHNS and CDR2 as SASEGT. CDR3 residues: CAGLGGRDQNTQYF. The CDR3 DNA reads TGTGCGGGGCTGGGGGGCCGGGACCAAAACACTCAGTACTTC.

Concerning this clonotype: With a much larger clone just one base away, this may be a read error. The chain is built from TRBV27 and TRBJ2-1, with D possibly matching TRBD2 (5 bases). The CDR3 extends over 13 amino acids. Germline V CDR1 and CDR2: MNHEY, SMNVEV (reference sequence). For the CDR3, the DNA is TGTGCCAGCATACTAGTTGCCTACAATGAGCAGCTCTTC. It translates to CASILVAYNEQLF.

This sequence joins TRBV6-5 and TRBJ1-6, with a tentative D call TRBD1 (5 bases). The V gene's germline CDR1 is MNHEY and CDR2 SVGAGI. V lost 0 bases, J lost 3 bases, and 12 bases lay in between. This CDR3 is built from 17 residues. The CDR3 DNA reads TGTGCCAGCAGTTACTCAGGAGGGACCAACTATAATTCACCCCTCCACTTT. It translates to CASSYSGGTNYNSPLHF.

The V gene is TRBV28, the J gene TRBJ1-4; weak D call: TRBD1 (6 bases). Germline CDR1 and CDR2: MDHEN and SYDVKM. V gave up 2 bases and J gave up 8 bases, with 6 bases separating them. The CDR3 consists of 12 residues. The CDR3 sequence is CASSLGQEKLFF. The DNA of the CDR3 is TGTGCCAGCAGTTTAGGACAGGAAAAACTGTTTTTT. Combining the CDR3 with reference TRBV28 and TRBJ1-4 gives the whole variable domain DVKVTQSSRYLVKRTGEKVFLECVQDMDHENMFWYRQDPGLGLRLIYFSYDVKMKEKGDIPEGYSVSREKKERFSLILESASTNQTSMYLCASSLGQEKLFFGSGTQLSVL.

This clonotype appeared many times. The rearrangement joins TRBV6-1 to TRBJ1-6; D is unresolved. The CDR3 is made up of 15 amino acids. Germline assignment: CDR1 MNHNS and CDR2 SASEGT. V lost 5 bases, J lost 8 bases, and 16 bases lay in between. CDR3 in DNA: TGTGCCAGCAGTCCGTACTTAGACCACTATTCACCCCTCCACTTT. This translates into CASSPYLDHYSPLHF.

About this clonotype: Germline is not matched at one junction end, which may reflect a read error. The chain employs TRBV10-1 and TRBJ2-3; 11 bases are a match to TRBD1. Germline assignment: CDR1 WNHNN and CDR2 SYGVQD (reference sequence). The CDR3 runs to 14 residues. CDR3 amino acids: CGSTRTGGKNTQYF. DNA for the CDR3: TGCGGCAGCACTAGGACAGGGGGCAAAAATACTCAGTATTTC.

This clonotype was found a few times. This chain uses TRBV6-1 with TRBJ2-2; maybe TRBD1 (6 bases). The V and J ends lost 10 bases and 2 bases respectively, with 14 bases between them. The CDR3 covers 14 residues. Germline V gives CDR1 MNHNS, CDR2 SASEGT. CDR3 sequence reads: CATLTGLNTGELFF. DNA for the CDR3: TGTGCCACCTTGACAGGCCTAAACACCGGGGAGCTGTTTTTT.

The chain employs TRBV7-2 and TRBJ2-7; 10 bases are a match to TRBD2. The J segment lost 5 bases and the V segment lost 3 bases, leaving 7 bases of the junction unmatched. The CDR3 totals 15 residues. Germline values: CDR1 SGHTA, CDR2 FQGNSA. The CDR3 coding sequence is TGTGCCAGCAGCTTCCGAGCGGGAGGGATCGACGAGCAGTACTTC. Amino acid sequence: CASSFRAGGIDEQYF. Full variable domain (missing parts from reference TRBV7-2 and TRBJ2-7): GAGVSQSPSNKVTEKGKDVELRCDPISGHTALYWYRQSLGQGLEFLIYFQGNSAPDKSGLPSDRFSAERTGGSVSTLTIQRTQQEDSAVYLCASSFRAGGIDEQYFGPGTRLTVT.

This clonotype is medium-sized (0.01 to 0.1%) in the sample. V usage is TRBV6-5 and J usage is TRBJ2-3; TRBD2 aligns across 10 bases. After removal of 4 bases from V and 1 base from J, the junction contained 5 bases not matched to a gene. The CDR3 has 16 amino acids. Germline V gene data show CDR1 as MNHEY and CDR2 as SVGAGI. The CDR3 region is CASSFIAGGRTDTQYF. In DNA form, the CDR3 reads TGTGCCAGCAGTTTCATAGCGGGAGGCCGCACAGATACGCAGTATTTT.

A remark on this clonotype: One base away lies a much larger clone, so this may be a sequencing read error. This rearrangement joins TRBV7-2 to TRBJ2-4; 11 bases line up with TRBD2. The CDR3 loop spans 17 amino acids. The germline CDR1 and CDR2 sequences are SGHTA and FQGNSA. V lost 5 bases and J lost 13; bases outside the gene matches: 19. DNA of the CDR3: TGTGCCAGCAGCGTCCGACTAGCGGGAAGCTCCTACAATGAGCAGTACTTC. Amino acid sequence: CASSVRLAGSSYNEQYF.

J is TRBJ2-1 and V is TRBV11-1; D gene ambiguous. Trimming stripped 5 bases from V and 4 bases from J, with 18 bases between. Germline V gene data show CDR1 as SGHAT and CDR2 as FQDESV (reference sequence). The CDR3 runs to 16 residues. In nucleotides, the CDR3 is TGTGCCAGCAGCGTGGGGAACGAACCCCCTTACAATGAGCAGTTCTTC. Encoded protein: CASSVGNEPPYNEQFF.

The chain has TRBV5-1 and TRBJ2-5; D gene unclear. The J call may be faulty, since TRBJ2-7 better matches the DNA end. Looked up from germline, CDR1 is SGHRS and CDR2 is YFSETQ. This CDR3 contains 12 residues. Written as DNA, the CDR3 is TGCGCCAGCAGCTTGGGGGACTACGAGCAGTACTTC. Protein sequence: CASSLGDYEQYF.

This clonotype was found once. The chain couples TRBV6-1 to TRBJ1-6, with 7 bases matching TRBD1. Per the germline V gene, CDR1 is MNHNS and CDR2 is SASEGT. Germline trimming cut 6 bases from V and 7 bases from J; bases unmatched to any gene: 9. The CDR3 totals 15 residues. The chain's CDR3 is CASSRQGGVNSPLHF. The CDR3 bases are TGTGCCAGCAGCCGACAGGGTGGGGTCAATTCACCCCTCCACTTT.

By its share, this clonotype is large. This chain uses TRBV6-5 with TRBJ2-5, with 8 nucleotides matching TRBD1. Trimming cost V 6 bases and J 9 bases; bases outside gene matches: 12. The length of the CDR3 is 14 residues. Germline loops: CDR1 MNHEY, CDR2 SVGAGI. Written as DNA, the CDR3 is TGTGCCAGCAGACGGGACAGGACCTCCGGGGCCCAGTACTTC. This encodes CASRRDRTSGAQYF.

This clonotype has a count of ten or more. The chain carries TRBV4-1 and TRBJ2-1; a possible D gene is TRBD1 (5 bases). This CDR3 comprises 17 residues. Trimming cost V 0 bases and J 8 bases, with 20 bases left between them. Germline V gene data show CDR1 as MGHRA and CDR2 as YSYEKL. CDR3 loop: CASSQELGRPGRYEQFF. CDR3 DNA sequence: TGCGCCAGCAGCCAAGAGTTGGGGCGCCCCGGGCGGTATGAGCAGTTCTTC.

This clonotype was observed at least ten times. The chain employs TRBV7-3 and TRBJ2-3, with 9 bases fitting TRBD1. The CDR3 totals 14 residues. Germline trimming cut 5 bases from V and 3 bases from J; bases unmatched to any gene: 3. Germline V gene sequence: CDR1 SGHTA, CDR2 FQGTGA. DNA for the CDR3: TGTGCCAGCAGCGCAGGACAGGGGACAGATACGCAGTATTTT. It encodes CASSAGQGTDTQYF.

This clonotype has a count of ten or more. This chain connects TRBV27 to TRBJ2-2, with 7 bases aligning to TRBD1. From germline, CDR1 is MNHEY and CDR2 SMNVEV (reference sequence). CDR3 length equals 15 residues. The junction had 4 bases not matched to a gene; V was cut back by 2 bases and J by 4 bases. CDR3 sequence: CASSLMQGVTGELFF. DNA of the CDR3: TGTGCCAGCAGTTTAATGCAGGGGGTCACCGGGGAGCTGTTTTTT.

This clonotype was seen a few times. J is TRBJ2-5 and V is TRBV10-1; D assignment may be TRBD1 or TRBD2 (6 bases each). CDR1 WNHNN and CDR2 SYGVQD come from the germline V gene (reference sequence). The CDR3 consists of 15 residues. Trimming took 11 bases from V and 0 from J, leaving 19 bases between them. The CDR3, as DNA: TGCGCCGGGGGTGAGGGGGGTTGGGACCAAGAGACCCAGTACTTC. Translating gives CAGGEGGWDQETQYF.

This clonotype has a handful of counts. J is TRBJ2-7 and V is TRBV6-1; 10 bases match TRBD2. This CDR3 contains 13 residues. The junction had 3 bases not matched to a gene; V was cut back by 7 bases and J by 3 bases. CDR1 MNHNS and CDR2 SASEGT come from the germline V gene. DNA of the CDR3: TGTGCCAGCACTAAGCGGGAGGGCTACGAGCAGTACTTC. Protein sequence: CASTKREGYEQYF.

The V and J genes are TRBV6-5 and TRBJ1-6; no definite D call. With 0 bases removed from V and 7 bases from J, the gap between germline ends came to 4 bases. This CDR3 is built from 13 residues. CDR1 MNHEY and CDR2 SVGAGI come from the germline V gene. This CDR3 reads CASSYSQNSPLHF. The CDR3 nucleotides are TGTGCCAGCAGTTACTCCCAAAATTCACCCCTCCACTTT.

This clonotype is termed medium-sized (0.01 to 0.1%). The gene calls are TRBV6-1 and TRBJ1-2; tentatively, D is TRBD1 (6 bases). V was cut by 6 bases and J by 3 bases, with 17 bases left in between. The V gene's germline CDR1 is MNHNS and CDR2 SASEGT. The CDR3 consists of 15 residues. The CDR3 sequence is CASSNQGGADYGYTF. The CDR3 DNA is TGTGCCAGCAGCAACCAAGGGGGGGCCGACTATGGCTACACCTTC.